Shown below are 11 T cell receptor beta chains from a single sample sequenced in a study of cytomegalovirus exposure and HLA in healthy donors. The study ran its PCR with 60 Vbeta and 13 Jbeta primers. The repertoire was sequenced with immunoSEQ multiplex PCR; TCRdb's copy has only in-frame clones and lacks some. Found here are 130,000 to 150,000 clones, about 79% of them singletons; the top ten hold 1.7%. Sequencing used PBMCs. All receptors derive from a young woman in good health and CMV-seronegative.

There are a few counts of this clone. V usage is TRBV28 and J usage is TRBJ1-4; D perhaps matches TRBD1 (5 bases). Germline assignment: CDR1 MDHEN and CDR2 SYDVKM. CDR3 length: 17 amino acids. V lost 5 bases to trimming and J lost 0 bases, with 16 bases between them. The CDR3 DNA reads TGTGCCAGCAGTCTTCAGACAGTCATCGCAACTAATGAAAAACTGTTTTTT. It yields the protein CASSLQTVIATNEKLFF.

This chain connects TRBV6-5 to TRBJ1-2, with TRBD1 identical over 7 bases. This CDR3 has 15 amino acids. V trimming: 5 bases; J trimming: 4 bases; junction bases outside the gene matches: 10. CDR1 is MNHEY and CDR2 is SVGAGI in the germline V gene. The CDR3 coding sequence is TGTGCCAGCAGTAGGGGGCTAGGTGGGGGCTATGGCTACACCTTC. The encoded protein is CASSRGLGGGYGYTF.

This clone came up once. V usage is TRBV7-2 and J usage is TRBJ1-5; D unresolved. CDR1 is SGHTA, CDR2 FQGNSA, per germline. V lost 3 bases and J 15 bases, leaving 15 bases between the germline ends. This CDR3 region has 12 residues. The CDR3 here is CASSLPRGRWHF. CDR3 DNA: TGTGCCAGCAGCTTGCCTCGGGGTCGGTGGCATTTT.

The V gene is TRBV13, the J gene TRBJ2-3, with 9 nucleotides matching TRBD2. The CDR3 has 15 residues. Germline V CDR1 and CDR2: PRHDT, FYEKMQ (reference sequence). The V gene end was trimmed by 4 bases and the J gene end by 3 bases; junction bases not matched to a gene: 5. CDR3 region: CASSSRGGLTDTQYF. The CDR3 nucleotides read TGTGCCAGCAGCTCGCGGGGGGGGTTAACAGATACGCAGTATTTT.

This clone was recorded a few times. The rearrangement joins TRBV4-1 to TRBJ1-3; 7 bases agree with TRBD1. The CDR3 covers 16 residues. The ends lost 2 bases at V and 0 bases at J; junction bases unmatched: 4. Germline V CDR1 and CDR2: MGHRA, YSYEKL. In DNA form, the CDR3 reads TGCGCCAGCAGCCAACGCCGGGACAGCTCTGGAAACACCATATATTTT. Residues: CASSQRRDSSGNTIYF.

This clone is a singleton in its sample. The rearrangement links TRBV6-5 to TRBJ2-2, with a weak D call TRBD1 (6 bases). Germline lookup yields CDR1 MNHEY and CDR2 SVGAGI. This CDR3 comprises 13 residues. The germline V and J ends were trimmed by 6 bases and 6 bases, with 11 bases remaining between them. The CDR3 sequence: CASRPTGSGELFF. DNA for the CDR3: TGTGCCAGCAGACCAACAGGGTCCGGGGAGCTGTTTTTT.

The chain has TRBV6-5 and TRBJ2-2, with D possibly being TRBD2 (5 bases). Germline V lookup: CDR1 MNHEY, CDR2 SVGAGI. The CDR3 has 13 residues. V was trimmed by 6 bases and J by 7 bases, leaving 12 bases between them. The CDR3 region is CASSAPRVGELFF. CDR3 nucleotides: TGTGCCAGCAGCGCACCGCGGGTCGGGGAGCTGTTTTTT.

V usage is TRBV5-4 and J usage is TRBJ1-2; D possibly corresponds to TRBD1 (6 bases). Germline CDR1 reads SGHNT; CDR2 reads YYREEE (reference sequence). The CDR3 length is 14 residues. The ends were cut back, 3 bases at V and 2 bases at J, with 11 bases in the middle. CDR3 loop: CASSSGTQNYGYTF. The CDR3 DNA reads TGTGCCAGCAGCTCTGGGACACAGAACTATGGCTACACCTTC.

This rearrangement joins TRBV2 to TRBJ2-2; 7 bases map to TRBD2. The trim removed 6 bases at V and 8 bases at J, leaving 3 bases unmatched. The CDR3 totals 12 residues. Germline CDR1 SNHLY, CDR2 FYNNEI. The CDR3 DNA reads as TGTGCCAGCAGGGGGGGACTAGGGGAGCTGTTTTTT. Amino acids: CASRGGLGELFF. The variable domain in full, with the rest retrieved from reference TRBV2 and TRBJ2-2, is EPEVTQTPSHQVTQMGQEVILRCVPISNHLYFYWYRQILGQKVEFLVSFYNNEISEKSEIFDDQFSVERPDGSNFTLKIRSTKLEDSAMYFCASRGGLGELFFGEGSRLTVL.

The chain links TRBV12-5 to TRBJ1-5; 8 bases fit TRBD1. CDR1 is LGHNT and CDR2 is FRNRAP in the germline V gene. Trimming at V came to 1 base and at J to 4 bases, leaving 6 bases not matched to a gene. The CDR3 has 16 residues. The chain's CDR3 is CASGLARTGLNQPQHF. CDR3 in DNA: TGTGCTAGTGGTTTGGCAAGGACAGGGCTAAATCAGCCCCAGCATTTT.

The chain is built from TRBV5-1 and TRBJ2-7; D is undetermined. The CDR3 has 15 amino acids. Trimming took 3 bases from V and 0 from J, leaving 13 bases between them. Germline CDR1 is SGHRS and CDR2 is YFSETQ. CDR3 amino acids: CASSSSRRNSYEQYF. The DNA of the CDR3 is TGCGCCAGCAGCTCCTCGAGGCGTAACTCCTACGAGCAGTACTTC.